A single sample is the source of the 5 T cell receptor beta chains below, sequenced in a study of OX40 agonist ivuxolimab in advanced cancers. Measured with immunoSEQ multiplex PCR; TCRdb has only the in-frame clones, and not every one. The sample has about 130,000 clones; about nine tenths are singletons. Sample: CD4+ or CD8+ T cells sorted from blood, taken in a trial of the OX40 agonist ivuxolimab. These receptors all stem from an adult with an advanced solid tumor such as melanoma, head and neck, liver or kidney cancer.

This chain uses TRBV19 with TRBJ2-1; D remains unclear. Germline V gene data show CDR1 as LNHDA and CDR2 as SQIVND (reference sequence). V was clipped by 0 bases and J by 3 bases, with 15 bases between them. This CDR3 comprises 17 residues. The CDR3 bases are TGTGCCAGTAGTATAGACCCGATTAAAGTGTACTACAATGAGCAGTTCTTC. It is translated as CASSIDPIKVYYNEQFF.

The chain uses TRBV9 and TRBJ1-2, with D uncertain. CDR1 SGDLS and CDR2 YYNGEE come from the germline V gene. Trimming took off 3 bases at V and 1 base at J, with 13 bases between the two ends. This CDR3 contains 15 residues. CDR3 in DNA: TGTGCCAGCAGCGAAGGAACAGATGGTAACTATGGCTACACCTTC. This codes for CASSEGTDGNYGYTF.

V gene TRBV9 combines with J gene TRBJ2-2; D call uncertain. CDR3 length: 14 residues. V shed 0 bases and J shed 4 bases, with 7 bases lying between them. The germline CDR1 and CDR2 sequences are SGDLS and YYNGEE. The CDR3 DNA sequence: TGTGCCAGCAGCGTAGTGCTCACCACCGGGGAGCTGTTTTTT. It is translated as CASSVVLTTGELFF. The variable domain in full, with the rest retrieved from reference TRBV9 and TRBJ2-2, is DSGVTQTPKHLITATGQRVTLRCSPRSGDLSVYWYQQSLDQGLQFLIQYYNGEERAKGNILERFSAQQFPDLHSELNLSSLELGDSALYFCASSVVLTTGELFFGEGSRLTVL.

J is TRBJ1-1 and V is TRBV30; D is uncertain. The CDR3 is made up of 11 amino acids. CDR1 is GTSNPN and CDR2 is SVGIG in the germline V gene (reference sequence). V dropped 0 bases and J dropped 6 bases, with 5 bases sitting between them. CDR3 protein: CAWSVHPEAFF. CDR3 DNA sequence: TGTGCCTGGAGTGTACATCCTGAAGCTTTCTTT. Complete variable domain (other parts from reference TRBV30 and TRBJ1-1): SQTIHQWPATLVQPVGSPLSLECTVEGTSNPNLYWYRQAAGRGLQLLFYSVGIGQISSEVPQNLSASRPQDRQFILSSKKLLLSDSGFYLCAWSVHPEAFFGQGTRLTVV.

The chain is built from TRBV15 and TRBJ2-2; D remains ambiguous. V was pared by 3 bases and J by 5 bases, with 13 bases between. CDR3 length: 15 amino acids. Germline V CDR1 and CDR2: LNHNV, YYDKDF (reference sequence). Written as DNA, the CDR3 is TGTGCCACCAGCAGGGGCGGCACTCCGACCGGGGAGCTGTTTTTT. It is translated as CATSRGGTPTGELFF.